The T cell receptor (beta chain) described here comes from a study of T cell changes during pregnancy in multiple sclerosis. Some clones are missing from TCRdb's copy, which holds only in-frame ones; the method was immunoSEQ multiplex PCR. The sample consists of 30,000 to 35,000 clones, roughly 91% of them appearing once. This CDR3 region has 13 residues. Germline assignment: CDR1 GTSNPN and CDR2 SVGIG (reference sequence). Trimming removed 1 base from V and 4 bases from J, with 8 bases in between. This specimen was CD8+ T cells from peripheral blood mononuclear cells, taken before pregnancy. The chain uses TRBV30 and TRBJ1-5; D ambiguous. This sequence originates from a female donor with multiple sclerosis, enrolled in a pregnancy study. CDR3 in amino acids: CAWSGGVNQPQHF. The CDR3, as DNA: TGTGCCTGGAGTGGGGGAGTTAATCAGCCCCAGCATTTT.